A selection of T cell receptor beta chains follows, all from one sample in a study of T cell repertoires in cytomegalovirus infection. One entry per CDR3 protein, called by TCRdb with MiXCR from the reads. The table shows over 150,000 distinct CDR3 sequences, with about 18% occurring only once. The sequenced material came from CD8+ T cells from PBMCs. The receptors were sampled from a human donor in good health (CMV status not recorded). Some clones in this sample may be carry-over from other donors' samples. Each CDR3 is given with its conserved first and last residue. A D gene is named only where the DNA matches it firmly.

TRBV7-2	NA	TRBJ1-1	CASSFPLTSYTEAFF
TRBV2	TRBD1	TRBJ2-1	CASSDRDRVGNEQFF
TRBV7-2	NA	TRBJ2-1	CASSLLSGWGRGPDNEQFF
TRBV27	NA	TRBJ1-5	CASSLPEDPPNQPQHF
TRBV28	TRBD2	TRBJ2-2	CASSLFESGGNTGELFF
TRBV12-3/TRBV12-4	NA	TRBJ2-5	CASTLRGSLQETQYF
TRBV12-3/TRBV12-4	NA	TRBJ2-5	CASSLGPVGETQYF
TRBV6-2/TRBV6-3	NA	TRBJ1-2	CASIGQSYGYTF
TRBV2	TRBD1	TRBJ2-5	CASLPDRGRETQYF
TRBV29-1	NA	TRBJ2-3	CSVEDRSRSTDTQYF
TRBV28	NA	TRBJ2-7	CASRDRGGEGDF
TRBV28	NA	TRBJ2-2	CASSLSSGSKGTGELLF
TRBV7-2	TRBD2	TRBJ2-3	CASSLESGADTQYF
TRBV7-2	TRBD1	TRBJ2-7	CASSSEPGGPYEQYF
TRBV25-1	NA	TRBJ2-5	CASSDDLVTQETQYF
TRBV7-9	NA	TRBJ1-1	CASSPSGDTEAFF
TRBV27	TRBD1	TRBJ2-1	CASSLIWTGRNEQFF
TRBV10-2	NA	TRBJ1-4	CASTPKESEKLFF
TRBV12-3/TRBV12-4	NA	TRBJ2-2	CASTPGQTNTGELFF
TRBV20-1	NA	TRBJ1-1	CSVLDGGRNTEAFF
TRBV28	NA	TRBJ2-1	CASSLSAAFYNEQFF
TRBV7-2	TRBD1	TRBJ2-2	CASSAPGQGKVDTGELFF
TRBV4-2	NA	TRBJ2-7	CASSQEHEQYF
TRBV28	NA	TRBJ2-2	CASGHGTGELFF
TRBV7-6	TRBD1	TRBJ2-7	CASSASGTEYEQYF
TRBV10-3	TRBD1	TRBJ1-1	CAISALDRENTEAFF
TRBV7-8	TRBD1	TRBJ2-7	CASSIRQGPSYEQYF
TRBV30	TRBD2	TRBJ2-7	CAWSLSGGREQYF
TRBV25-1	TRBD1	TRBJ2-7	CASSGGTGEWNEQYF
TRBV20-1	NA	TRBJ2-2	CSARDFRGPTGELFF
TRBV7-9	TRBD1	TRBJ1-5	CASSHWDRNQPQHF
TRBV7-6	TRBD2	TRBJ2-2	CASSLAGGAGGELFF
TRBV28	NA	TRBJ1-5	CASSLGVSNQPQHF
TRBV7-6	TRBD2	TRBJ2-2	CASSLASSGGLTGELFF
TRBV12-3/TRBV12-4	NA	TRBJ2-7	CASSLMADYPYEQYF
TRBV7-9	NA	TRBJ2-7	CASSLMDEQYF
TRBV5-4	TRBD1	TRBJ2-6	CASSGGQGHRIPYSGANVLTF
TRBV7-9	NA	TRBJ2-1	CASSGLQGRNEQFF
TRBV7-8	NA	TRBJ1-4	CASSWSIATNEKLFF
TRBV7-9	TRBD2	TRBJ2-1	CASSAPSSGVGNEQFF
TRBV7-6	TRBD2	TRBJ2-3	CASSRGEADTQYF
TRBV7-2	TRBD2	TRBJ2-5	CASSPSVSGLVRGETQYF
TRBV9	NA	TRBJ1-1	CASSSKATEAFF
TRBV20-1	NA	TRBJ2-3	CSASREGLGTDTQYF
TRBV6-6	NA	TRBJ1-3	CASSYSSPVFRSSGNTIYF
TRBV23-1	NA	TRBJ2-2	CASSRGGPKDTGELFF
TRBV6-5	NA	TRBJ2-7	CASGNGYYEQYF
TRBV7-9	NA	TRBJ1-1	CASSPSGPKNTEAFF
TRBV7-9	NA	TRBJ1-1	CASSLYDNTEAFF
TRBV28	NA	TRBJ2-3	CASSSKTVTDTQYF
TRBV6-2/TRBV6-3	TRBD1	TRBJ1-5	CASSYGTGDSNQPQHF
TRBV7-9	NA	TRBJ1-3	CASSLGRGNSGNTIYF
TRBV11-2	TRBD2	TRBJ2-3	CASSLVAGGTDTQYF